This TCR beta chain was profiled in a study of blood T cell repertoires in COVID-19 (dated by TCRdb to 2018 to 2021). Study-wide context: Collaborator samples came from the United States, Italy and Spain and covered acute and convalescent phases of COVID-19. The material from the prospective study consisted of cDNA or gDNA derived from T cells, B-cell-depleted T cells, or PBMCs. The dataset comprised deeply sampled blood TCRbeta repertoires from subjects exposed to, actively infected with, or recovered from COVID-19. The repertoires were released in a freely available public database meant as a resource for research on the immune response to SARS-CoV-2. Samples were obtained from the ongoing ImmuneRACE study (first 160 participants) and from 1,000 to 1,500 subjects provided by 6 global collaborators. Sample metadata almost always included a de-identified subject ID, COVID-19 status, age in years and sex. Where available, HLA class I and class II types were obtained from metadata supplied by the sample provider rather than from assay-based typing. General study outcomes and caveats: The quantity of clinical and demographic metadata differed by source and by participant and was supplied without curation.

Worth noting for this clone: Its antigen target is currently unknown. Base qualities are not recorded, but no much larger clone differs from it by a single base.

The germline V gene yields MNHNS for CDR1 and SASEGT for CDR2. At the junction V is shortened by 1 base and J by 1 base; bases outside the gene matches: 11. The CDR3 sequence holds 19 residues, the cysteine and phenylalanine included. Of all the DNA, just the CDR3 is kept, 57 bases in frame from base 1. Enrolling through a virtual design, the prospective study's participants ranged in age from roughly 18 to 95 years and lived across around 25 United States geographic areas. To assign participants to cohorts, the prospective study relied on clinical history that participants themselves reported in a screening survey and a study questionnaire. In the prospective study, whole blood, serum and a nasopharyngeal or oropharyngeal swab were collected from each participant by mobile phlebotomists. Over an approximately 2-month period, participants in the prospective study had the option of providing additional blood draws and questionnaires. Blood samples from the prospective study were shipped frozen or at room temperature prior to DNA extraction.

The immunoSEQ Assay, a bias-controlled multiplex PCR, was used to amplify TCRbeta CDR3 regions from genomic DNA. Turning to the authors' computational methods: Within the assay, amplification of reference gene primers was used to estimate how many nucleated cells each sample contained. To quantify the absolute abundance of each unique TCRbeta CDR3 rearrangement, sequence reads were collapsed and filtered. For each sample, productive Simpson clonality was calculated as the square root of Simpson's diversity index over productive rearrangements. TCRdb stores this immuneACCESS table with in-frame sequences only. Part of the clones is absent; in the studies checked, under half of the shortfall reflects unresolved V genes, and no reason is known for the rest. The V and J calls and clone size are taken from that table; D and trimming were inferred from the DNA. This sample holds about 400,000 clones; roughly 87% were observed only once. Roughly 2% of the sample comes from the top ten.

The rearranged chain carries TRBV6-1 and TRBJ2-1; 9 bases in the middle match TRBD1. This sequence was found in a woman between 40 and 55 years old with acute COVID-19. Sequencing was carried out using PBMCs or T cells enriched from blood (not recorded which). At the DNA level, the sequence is TGTGCCAGCAGTGAAGGTTCCGGACAGGGGTCAATTTCCTACAATGAGCAGTTCTTC. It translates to CASSEGSGQGSISYNEQFF.